Below are 10 T cell receptor beta chains sequenced from a single sample in a study of CXCR3-negative and CXCR3-positive naive CD8 T cells (dated by TCRdb to between 2019 and 2020). The study at large found these results: Compared with CXCR3-negative naive cells, CXCR3-positive naive cells had TRB CDR3s with higher hydrophobicity (lower Kidera factor 4), lower energy, and higher strength and volume indices.

The reads were generated on a NextSeq 550. The Human TCR Profiling Kit (MiLaboratory) was used to make UMI-labeled 5' RACE TRB cDNA libraries. Following TCRdb reprocessing, every CDR3 protein sequence forms one entry, and DNA is not provided. The sample table includes 55,000 to 75,000 distinct CDR3 sequences. Of the sample, 0.55% to 0.8% falls within the top ten clones. What these receptors recognize is not known. Sequenced: naive CXCR3+ CD8+ T cells from blood. The label giving this sample's cell subset or site can be read as: CD45RO-CCR7+CD27+CD95- naive CD8+ T cells expressing CXCR3 (TNR3+). Every receptor here comes from a human donor in good health. Some clones in this sample may be carry-over from other donors' samples.

The V gene is TRBV12-5, the J gene TRBJ2-7. CDR1 LGHNT and CDR2 FRNRAP come from the germline V gene. The length of the CDR3 is 13 residues. CDR3: CASGSGQGYEQYF.

The CDR3 region is CASRTGVGEQYF. The chain has TRBV6-4 and TRBJ2-7; TCRdb selects TRBD1, and the lack of DNA leaves this call unchecked. Germline-derived CDR1 and CDR2 are MRHNA and SNTAGT. The CDR3 runs 12 residues.

This rearrangement joins TRBV7-9 to TRBJ2-7; TCRdb outputs TRBD1, but without DNA this stays unchecked. CDR1 SEHNR and CDR2 FQNEAQ come from the germline V gene (reference sequence). The CDR3 contains 19 residues. The CDR3 spells CASITIRDRGLEGVYEQYF.

The chain combines TRBV11-2 with TRBJ2-1; the TRBD1 assignment by TCRdb is unverifiable without DNA. The CDR3 runs 15 residues. Per germline, CDR1 SGHAT and CDR2 FQNNGV. The CDR3 is CASSLYTPTYNEQFF.

V is TRBV4-3 and J is TRBJ2-7; the TCRdb D gene call, TRBD1, has no DNA to confirm it. CDR3 length equals 14 residues. Germline V gene sequence: CDR1 LGHNA, CDR2 YSLEER. The CDR3 loop reads CASSQGTGDYEQYF.

This sequence joins TRBV6-2 or TRBV6-3 and TRBJ2-5; TCRdb reports TRBD1, a call that lacks DNA to check it against. Per the germline V gene, CDR1 is MNHEY and CDR2 is SVGEGT. CDR3 length: 13 amino acids. CDR3 loop: CASKLGTSETQYF.

J is TRBJ2-7 and V is TRBV12-3 or TRBV12-4; TCRdb lists TRBD1, though no DNA is available to test this call. The CDR3 consists of 14 residues. CDR3: CASSGDRGHYEQYF.

This sequence joins TRBV11-3 and TRBJ1-1. The CDR3 contains 12 residues. Germline V gene sequence: CDR1 SGHNT, CDR2 YENEEA. This CDR3 is CASRTGGTEAFF.

V is TRBV28 and J is TRBJ2-5; there is no DNA to check the TCRdb D call of TRBD1. Germline CDR1 is MDHEN and CDR2 is SYDVKM. There are 13 residues in the CDR3. This CDR3 is CASSFRGAETQYF.

This chain links TRBV2 with TRBJ1-1. The length of the CDR3 is 14 residues. Looked up from germline, CDR1 is SNHLY and CDR2 is FYNNEI. The CDR3 sequence is CASSEAGYRTEAFF.